The present T cell receptor beta chain was sequenced within a study of regulatory T cells in long-lasting Graves disease. Across the whole study: Over 5 years of antithyroid drugs with positive TSH receptor antibodies was taken to mean persistent Graves' disease. Findings of the study overall: TRBV28, TRBJ1-2 and TRBJ2-5 emerged as the favored segments in persistent disease. Persistent Graves' patients showed less TCR diversity than newly diagnosed ones.

This clonotype was seen more than once but under ten times. Its antigen is still unknown. The germline V and J ends were trimmed by 1 base and 5 bases, with 6 bases remaining between them. Germline assignment: CDR1 SNHLY and CDR2 FYNNEI. CDR3 length: 13 amino acids. CDR3 regions were amplified by Arm-PCR using iRepertoire HTBI primers to build TCR beta libraries. TCRdb used MiXCR to reprocess the multiplex PCR reads, holding one entry per CDR3 protein. The table shows 650,000 to 850,000 distinct CDR3 sequences, with about 30% occurring only once. Time point in this sample: persistent/refractory GD, antithyroid drugs over 5 years with positive TRAb. The TCR library was made from RNA that had been extracted from PBMCs in TRIzol.

J is TRBJ1-5 and V is TRBV2, with D possibly being TRBD1 (5 bases). This clonotype originated in a female donor with Graves disease. This material consisted of peripheral blood mononuclear cells (PBMCs), taken when the disease was refractory, from a patient treated with antithyroid drugs. The CDR3 is CASSEGDHQPQHF. CDR3 coding DNA: TGTGCCAGCAGTGAAGGGGACCATCAGCCCCAGCATTTT.